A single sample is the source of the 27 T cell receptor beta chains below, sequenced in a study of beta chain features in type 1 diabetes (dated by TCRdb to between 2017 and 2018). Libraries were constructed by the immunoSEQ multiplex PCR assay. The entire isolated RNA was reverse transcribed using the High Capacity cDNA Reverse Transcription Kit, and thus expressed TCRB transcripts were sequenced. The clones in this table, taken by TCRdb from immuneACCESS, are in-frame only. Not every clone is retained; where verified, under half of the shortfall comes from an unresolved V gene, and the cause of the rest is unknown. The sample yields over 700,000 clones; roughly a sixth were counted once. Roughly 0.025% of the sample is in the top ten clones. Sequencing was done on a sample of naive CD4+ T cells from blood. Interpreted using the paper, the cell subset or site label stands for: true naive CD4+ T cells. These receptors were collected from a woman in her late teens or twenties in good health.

CDR3 nucleotides: TGTGCCAGCAGCTTATATGTTCGCACTGAAGCTTTCTTT. Residues: CASSLYVRTEAFF. The V call is TRBV7-9, the J call TRBJ1-1; no reliable D call. CDR1 is SEHNR and CDR2 is FQNEAQ in the germline V gene (reference sequence). Trimming cost V 2 bases and J 4 bases, with 8 bases left between them. The CDR3 totals 13 residues.

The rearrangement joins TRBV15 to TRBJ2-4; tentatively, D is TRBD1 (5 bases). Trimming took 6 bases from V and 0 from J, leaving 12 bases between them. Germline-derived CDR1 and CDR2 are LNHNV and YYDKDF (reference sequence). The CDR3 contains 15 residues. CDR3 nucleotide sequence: TGTGCCACCAGTAGGGGCCTTATAGCCAAAAACATTCAGTACTTC. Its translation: CATSRGLIAKNIQYF.

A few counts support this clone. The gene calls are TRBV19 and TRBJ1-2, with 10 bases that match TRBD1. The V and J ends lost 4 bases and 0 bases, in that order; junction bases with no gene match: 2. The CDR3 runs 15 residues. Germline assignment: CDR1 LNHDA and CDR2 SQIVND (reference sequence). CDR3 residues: CASSRQGAANYGYTF. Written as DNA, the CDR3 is TGTGCCAGTAGTAGACAGGGGGCGGCTAACTATGGCTACACCTTC.

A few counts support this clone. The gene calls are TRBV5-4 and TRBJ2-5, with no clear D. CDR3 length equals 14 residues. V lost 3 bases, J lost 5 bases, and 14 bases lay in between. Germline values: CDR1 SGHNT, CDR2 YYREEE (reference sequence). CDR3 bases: TGTGCCAGCAGCTACTCGTCTAGTATGGAGACCCAGTACTTC. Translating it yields CASSYSSSMETQYF.

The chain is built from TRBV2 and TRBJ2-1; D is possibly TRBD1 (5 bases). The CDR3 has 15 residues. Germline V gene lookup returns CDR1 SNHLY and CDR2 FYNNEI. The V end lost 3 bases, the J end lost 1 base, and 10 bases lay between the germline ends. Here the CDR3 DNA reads TGTGCCAGCAGTGAGACAGTTGCTTCCTACAATGAGCAGTTCTTC. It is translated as CASSETVASYNEQFF.

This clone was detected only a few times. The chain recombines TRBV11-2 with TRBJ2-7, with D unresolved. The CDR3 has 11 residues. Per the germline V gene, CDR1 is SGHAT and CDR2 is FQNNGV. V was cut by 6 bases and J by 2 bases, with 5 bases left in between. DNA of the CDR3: TGTGCCAGCAGTTATACCTACGAGCAGTACTTC. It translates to CASSYTYEQYF.

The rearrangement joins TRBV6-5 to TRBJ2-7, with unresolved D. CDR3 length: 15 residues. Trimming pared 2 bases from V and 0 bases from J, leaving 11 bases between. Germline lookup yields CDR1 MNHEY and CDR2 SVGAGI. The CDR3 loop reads CASSYLMRGSYEQYF. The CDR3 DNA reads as TGTGCCAGCAGTTACCTGATGCGAGGCTCCTACGAGCAGTACTTC.

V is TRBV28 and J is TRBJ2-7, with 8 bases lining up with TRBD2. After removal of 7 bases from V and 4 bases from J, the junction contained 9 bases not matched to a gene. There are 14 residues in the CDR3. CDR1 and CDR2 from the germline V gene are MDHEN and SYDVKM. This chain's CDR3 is CASKNRLAYYEQYF. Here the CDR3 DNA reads TGTGCCAGCAAGAATAGACTAGCGTATTACGAGCAGTACTTC.

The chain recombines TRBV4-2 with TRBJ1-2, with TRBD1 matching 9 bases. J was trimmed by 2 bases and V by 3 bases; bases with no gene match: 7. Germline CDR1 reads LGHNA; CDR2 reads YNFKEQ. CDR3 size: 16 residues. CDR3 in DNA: TGTGCCAGCAGCCAGCAAACCGGGACAGGGAACTATGGCTACACCTTC. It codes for CASSQQTGTGNYGYTF.

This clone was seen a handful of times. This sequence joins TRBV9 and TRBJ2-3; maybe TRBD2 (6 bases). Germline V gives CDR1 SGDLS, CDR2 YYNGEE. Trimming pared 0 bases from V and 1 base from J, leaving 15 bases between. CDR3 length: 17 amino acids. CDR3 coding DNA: TGTGCCAGCAGCGTAGGACTAGGGTTAAGGGGCACAGATACGCAGTATTTT. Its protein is CASSVGLGLRGTDTQYF.

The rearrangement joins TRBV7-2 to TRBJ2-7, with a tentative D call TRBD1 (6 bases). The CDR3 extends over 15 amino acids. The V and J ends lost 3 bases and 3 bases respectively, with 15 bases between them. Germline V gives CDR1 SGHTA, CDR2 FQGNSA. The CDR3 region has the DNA TGTGCCAGCAGCTTGGGACACAGTGGGGGCTACGAGCAGTACTTC. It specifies CASSLGHSGGYEQYF. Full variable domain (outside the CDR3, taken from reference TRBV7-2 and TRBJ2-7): GAGVSQSPSNKVTEKGKDVELRCDPISGHTALYWYRQSLGQGLEFLIYFQGNSAPDKSGLPSDRFSAERTGGSVSTLTIQRTQQEDSAVYLCASSLGHSGGYEQYFGPGTRLTVT.

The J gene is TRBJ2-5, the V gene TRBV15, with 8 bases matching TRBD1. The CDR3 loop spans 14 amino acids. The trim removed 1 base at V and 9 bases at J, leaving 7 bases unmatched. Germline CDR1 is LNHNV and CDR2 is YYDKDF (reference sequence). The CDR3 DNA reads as TGTGCCACCAGCAGAGGGCAGGGGGCAGGTTCCCAGTACTTC. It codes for CATSRGQGAGSQYF.

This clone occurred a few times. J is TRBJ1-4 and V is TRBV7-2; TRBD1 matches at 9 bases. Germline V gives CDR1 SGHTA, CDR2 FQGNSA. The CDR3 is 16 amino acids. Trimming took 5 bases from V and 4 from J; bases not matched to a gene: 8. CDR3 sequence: CASSPQGALGNEKLFF. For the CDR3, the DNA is TGTGCCAGCAGCCCACAGGGGGCTCTTGGTAATGAAAAACTGTTTTTT.

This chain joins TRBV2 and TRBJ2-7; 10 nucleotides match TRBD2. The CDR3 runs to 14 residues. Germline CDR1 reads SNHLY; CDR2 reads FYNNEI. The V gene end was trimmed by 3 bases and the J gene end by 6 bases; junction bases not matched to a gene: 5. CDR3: CASSDSGRAGEQYF. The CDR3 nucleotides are TGTGCCAGCAGTGACAGCGGGAGGGCGGGCGAGCAGTACTTC.

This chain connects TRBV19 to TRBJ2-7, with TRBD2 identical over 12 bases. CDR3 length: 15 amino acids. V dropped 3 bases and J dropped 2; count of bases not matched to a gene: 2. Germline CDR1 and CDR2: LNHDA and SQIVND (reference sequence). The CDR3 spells CASSIRTSGAYEQYF. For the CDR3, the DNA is TGTGCCAGTAGTATTCGGACTAGCGGGGCCTACGAGCAGTACTTC.

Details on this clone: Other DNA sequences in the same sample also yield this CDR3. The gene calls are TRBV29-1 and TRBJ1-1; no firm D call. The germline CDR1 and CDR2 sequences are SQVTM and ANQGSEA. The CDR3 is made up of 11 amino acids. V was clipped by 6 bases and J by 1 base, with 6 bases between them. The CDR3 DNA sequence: TGCAGCGTAGGGCGGAACACTGAAGCTTTCTTT. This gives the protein CSVGRNTEAFF. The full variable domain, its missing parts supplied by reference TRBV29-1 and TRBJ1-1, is SAVISQKPSRDICQRGTSLTIQCQVDSQVTMMFWYRQQPGQSLTLIATANQGSEATYESGFVIDKFPISRPNLTFSTLTVSNMSPEDSSIYLCSVGRNTEAFFGQGTRLTVV.

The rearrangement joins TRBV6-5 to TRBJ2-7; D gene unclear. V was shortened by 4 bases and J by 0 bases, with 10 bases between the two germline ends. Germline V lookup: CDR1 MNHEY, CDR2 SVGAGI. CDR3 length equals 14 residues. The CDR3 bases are TGTGCCAGCAGTTTGGGCAGGACCTCCTACGAGCAGTACTTC. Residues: CASSLGRTSYEQYF.

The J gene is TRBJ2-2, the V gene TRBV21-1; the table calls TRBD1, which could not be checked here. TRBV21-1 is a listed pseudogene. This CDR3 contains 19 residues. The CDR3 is CASSKNCYRGQGATGELFF. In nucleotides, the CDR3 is TGTGCCAGCAGCAAAAATTGTTATCGGGGACAGGGGGCCACCGGGGAGCTGTTTTTT.

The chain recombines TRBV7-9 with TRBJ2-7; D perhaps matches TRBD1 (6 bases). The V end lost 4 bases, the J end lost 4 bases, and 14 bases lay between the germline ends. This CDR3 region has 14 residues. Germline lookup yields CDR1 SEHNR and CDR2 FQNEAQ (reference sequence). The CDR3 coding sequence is TGTGCCAGCAGCTACCTGCCAGGGGCATACGAGCAGTACTTC. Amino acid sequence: CASSYLPGAYEQYF. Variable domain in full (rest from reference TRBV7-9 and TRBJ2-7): DTGVSQNPRHKITKRGQNVTFRCDPISEHNRLYWYRQTLGQGPEFLTYFQNEAQLEKSRLLSDRFSAERPKGSFSTLEIQRTEQGDSAMYLCASSYLPGAYEQYFGPGTRLTVT.

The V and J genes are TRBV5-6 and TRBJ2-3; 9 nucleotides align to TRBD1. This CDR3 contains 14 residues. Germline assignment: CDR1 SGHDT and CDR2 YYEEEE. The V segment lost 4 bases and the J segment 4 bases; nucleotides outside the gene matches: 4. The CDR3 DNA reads TGTGCCAGCAGCCGAGACAGGGGGGCAGATACGCAGTATTTT. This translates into CASSRDRGADTQYF.

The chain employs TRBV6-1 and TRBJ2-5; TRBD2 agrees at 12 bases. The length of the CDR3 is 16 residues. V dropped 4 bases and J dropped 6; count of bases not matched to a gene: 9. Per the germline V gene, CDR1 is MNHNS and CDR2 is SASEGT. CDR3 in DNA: TGTGCCAGCAGTGCTCGGACTAGCGGGATCAGTCAGACCCAGTACTTC. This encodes CASSARTSGISQTQYF.

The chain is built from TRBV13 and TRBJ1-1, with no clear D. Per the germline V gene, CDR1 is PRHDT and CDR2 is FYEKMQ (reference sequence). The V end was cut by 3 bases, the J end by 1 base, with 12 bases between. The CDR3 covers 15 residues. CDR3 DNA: TGTGCCAGCAGCTTGGGCTACGTTCGGAACACTGAAGCTTTCTTT. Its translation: CASSLGYVRNTEAFF.

The CDR3 loop reads CATSREKTGSYEQYF. The CDR3 coding sequence is TGTGCCACCAGCAGAGAGAAAACAGGCTCCTACGAGCAGTACTTC. The genes are TRBV15 and TRBJ2-5, with D perhaps matching TRBD1 (5 bases). Matching the DNA end better, TRBJ2-7 makes the J call doubtful. In germline, CDR1 is LNHNV, CDR2 YYDKDF (reference sequence). This CDR3 spans 15 amino acids.

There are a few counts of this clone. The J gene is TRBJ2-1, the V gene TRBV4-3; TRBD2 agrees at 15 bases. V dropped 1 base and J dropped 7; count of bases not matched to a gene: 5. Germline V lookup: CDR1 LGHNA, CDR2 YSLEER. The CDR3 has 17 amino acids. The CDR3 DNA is TGCGCCAGCAGCCAAGCGGCTGGACTAGCGGGAGGGAATGAGCAGTTCTTC. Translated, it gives CASSQAAGLAGGNEQFF.

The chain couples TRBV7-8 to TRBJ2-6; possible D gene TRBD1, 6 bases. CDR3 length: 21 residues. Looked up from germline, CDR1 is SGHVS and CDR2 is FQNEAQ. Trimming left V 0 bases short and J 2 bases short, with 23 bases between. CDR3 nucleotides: TGTGCCAGCAGCTTAGCGGGGGCAGGGCTTTCCTCCTTCGCTGGGGCCAACGTCCTGACTTTC. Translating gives CASSLAGAGLSSFAGANVLTF.

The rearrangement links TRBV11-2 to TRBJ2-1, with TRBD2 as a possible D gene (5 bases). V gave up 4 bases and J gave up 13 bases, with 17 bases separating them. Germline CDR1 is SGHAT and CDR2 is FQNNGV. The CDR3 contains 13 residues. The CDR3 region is CASSSGWAQLQFF. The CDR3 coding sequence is TGTGCCAGCAGCTCGGGATGGGCACAGCTCCAGTTCTTC.

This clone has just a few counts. In DNA form, the CDR3 reads TGTGCCAGCAAGAGGGGGGTGTGGGTTGAGCAGTTCTTC. It encodes CASKRGVWVEQFF. V and J are TRBV2 and TRBJ2-1; D possibly uses TRBD1 or TRBD2 (6 bases each). The CDR3 is made up of 13 amino acids. The ends were cut back, 7 bases at V and 9 bases at J, with 16 bases in the middle. Germline loops: CDR1 SNHLY, CDR2 FYNNEI.